Below are 4 T cell receptor beta chains sequenced from a single sample in a study of blood T cell repertoires in COVID-19. Generated by immunoSEQ multiplex PCR, the TCRdb table keeps only in-frame clones and is missing some. The profile shows approximately 25,000 clones, 92% of them singletons. Sequencing input: peripheral blood. The source of these receptors is a man aged 65 to 79 with active COVID-19.

V is TRBV28 and J is TRBJ2-2, with D possibly being TRBD1 (6 bases). V dropped 7 bases and J dropped 6 bases, with 18 bases sitting between them. Germline loops: CDR1 MDHEN, CDR2 SYDVKM. The CDR3 consists of 15 residues. CDR3 region: CASNYRALKAGELFF. In nucleotides, the CDR3 is TGTGCCAGCAATTACAGGGCACTGAAAGCCGGGGAGCTGTTTTTT.

The rearrangement joins TRBV7-6 to TRBJ2-1; TRBD2 might be the D (5 bases). The germline V and J ends were trimmed by 2 bases and 3 bases, with 14 bases remaining between them. Germline V lookup: CDR1 SGHVS, CDR2 FNYEAQ. CDR3 length: 16 residues. This CDR3 reads CASSLTVAAVYNEQFF. CDR3 in DNA: TGTGCCAGCAGCTTAACGGTTGCAGCGGTCTACAATGAGCAGTTCTTC.

The V gene is TRBV24-1, the J gene TRBJ2-3; 10 nucleotides agree with TRBD1. Germline V gene sequence: CDR1 KGHDR, CDR2 SFDVKD. The CDR3 is 17 amino acids. V was clipped by 6 bases and J by 7 bases; unmatched bases: 15. The CDR3 protein is CATSQPAGTGATNTQYF. In nucleotides, the CDR3 is TGTGCCACCAGTCAACCGGCAGGGACAGGGGCCACGAATACGCAGTATTTT.

The J gene is TRBJ2-7, the V gene TRBV14, with 11 nucleotides matching TRBD1. CDR1 and CDR2 from the germline V gene are SGHDN and FVKESK. The junction had 5 bases not matched to a gene; V was cut back by 1 base and J by 3 bases. The CDR3 is made up of 16 amino acids. CDR3 sequence (DNA): TGTGCCAGCAGCCAAGGAGCTGGGACAGGGGGCTACGAGCAGTACTTC. It codes for CASSQGAGTGGYEQYF.